These T cell receptor beta chains were read from a single sample in a study of radiation and T cells in renal cell carcinoma. Using immunoSEQ multiplex PCR, the repertoire was profiled, and TCRdb retains in-frame clones only, with some absent. This sample has about 62,000 clones, with approximately 80% found just once. Sequencing used blood, obtained from a patient whose treatment included radiotherapy and nephrectomy. The receptors were gathered from a man aged 55 to 70 with renal cell carcinoma. CDR3s include the opening cysteine and the closing phenylalanine or tryptophan. The order of the fields is J gene, clone size, CDR3 length, V gene, CDR3 protein. A row's size may be missing; if present it is once, few, many or a size class.

>TRBJ2-6|NA|15|TRBV7-9
CASSQQGTGANVLTF
>TRBJ2-1|NA|15|TRBV6-6
CASNLLAGNYNEQFF
>TRBJ2-5|NA|14|TRBV29-1
CSVVPRGHQETQYF
>TRBJ2-7|NA|15|TRBV13
CASSSPGQGAYEQYF
>TRBJ2-4|NA|13|TRBV6-1
CASKDPPKNIQYF
>TRBJ1-1|NA|14|TRBV7-2
CASTPHAVNTEAFF
>TRBJ2-1|once|13|TRBV9
CASSPQGWNEQFF
>TRBJ1-5|NA|12|TRBV28
CASSPPGQPQHF
>TRBJ1-4|NA|13|TRBV9
CASSVGTGEKLFF
>TRBJ1-2|NA|13|TRBV9
CASSVVQGADYTF
>TRBJ1-1|few|13|TRBV19
CASGEGQYTEAFF
>TRBJ2-4|NA|15|TRBV6-1
CASSEGERAKNIQYF
>TRBJ2-3|few|13|TRBV2
CASSEEWVDTQYF
>TRBJ2-3|NA|14|TRBV2
CASSEGLATDTQYF
>TRBJ1-3|NA|15|TRBV5-6
CASSRKGGSGNTIYF
>TRBJ2-1|few|13|TRBV15
CATSREGYNEQFF
>TRBJ2-1|NA|12|TRBV11-2
CASSFFNNEQFF
>TRBJ1-4|once|15|TRBV5-1
CASSQTGTASPKLFF
>TRBJ1-1|NA|14|TRBV7-2
CASSTSLEDTEAFF
>TRBJ2-4|NA|14|TRBV7-2
CASSFQAGENIQYF
>TRBJ2-1|NA|14|TRBV6-6
CASSYHDGTNEQFF
>TRBJ1-1|NA|13|TRBV7-8
CASSRNMNTEAFF
>TRBJ2-2|NA|16|TRBV19
CASSPRLAGVPRELFF
>TRBJ1-1|NA|14|TRBV18
CASSPGTGYTEAFF
>TRBJ2-3|few|15|TRBV2
CASSQLAGTTDTQYF
>TRBJ2-1|NA|15|TRBV6-6
CASRDRALVYNEQFF
>TRBJ1-1|NA|15|TRBV6-1
CASSETDGADTEAFF
>TRBJ2-2|NA|11|TRBV5-6
CASRGTGELFF
>TRBJ2-7|once|16|TRBV5-6
CASSLGQASSSYEQYF
>TRBJ1-6|NA|13|TRBV6-5
CASSYSGISPLHF
>TRBJ2-1|NA|16|TRBV5-6
CASSPPKRGAYNEQFF
>TRBJ2-3|NA|16|TRBV5-1
CASSLGGDPNTDTQYF